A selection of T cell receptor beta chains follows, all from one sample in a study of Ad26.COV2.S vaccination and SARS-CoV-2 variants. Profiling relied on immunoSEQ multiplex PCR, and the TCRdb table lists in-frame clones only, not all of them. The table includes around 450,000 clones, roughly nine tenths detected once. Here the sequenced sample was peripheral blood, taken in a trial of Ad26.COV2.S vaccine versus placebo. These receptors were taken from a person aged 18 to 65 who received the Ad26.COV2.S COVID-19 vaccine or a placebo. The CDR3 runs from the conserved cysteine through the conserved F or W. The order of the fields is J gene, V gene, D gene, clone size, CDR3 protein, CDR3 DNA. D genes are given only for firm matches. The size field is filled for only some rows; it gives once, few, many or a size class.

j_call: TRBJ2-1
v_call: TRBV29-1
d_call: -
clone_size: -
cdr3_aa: CSVARDIEQFF
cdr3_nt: TGCAGCGTTGCCCGGGACATTGAGCAGTTCTTC

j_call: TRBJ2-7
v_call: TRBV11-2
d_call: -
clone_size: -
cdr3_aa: CASSTLTRTKEQYF
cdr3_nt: TGTGCCAGCAGCACCCTAACCCGGACGAAAGAGCAGTACTTC

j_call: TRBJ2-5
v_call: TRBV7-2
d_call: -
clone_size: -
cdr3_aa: CASSPRHSGEETQYF
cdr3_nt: TGTGCCAGCAGCCCCCGACACTCAGGGGAAGAGACCCAGTACTTC

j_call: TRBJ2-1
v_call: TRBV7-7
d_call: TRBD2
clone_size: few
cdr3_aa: CASSLGAGDNNEQFF
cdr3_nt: TGTGCTAGCAGCTTAGGAGCGGGAGATAACAATGAGCAGTTCTTC

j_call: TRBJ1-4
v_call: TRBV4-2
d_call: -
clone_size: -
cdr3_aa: CASSRDMGEEKLFF
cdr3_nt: TGTGCCAGCAGCCGAGATATGGGGGAGGAAAAACTGTTTTTT

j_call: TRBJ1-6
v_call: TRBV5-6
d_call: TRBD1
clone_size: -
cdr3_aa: CASSPQGAGYTSPLHF
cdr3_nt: TGTGCCAGCAGCCCGCAGGGGGCTGGTTATACTTCACCCCTCCACTTT

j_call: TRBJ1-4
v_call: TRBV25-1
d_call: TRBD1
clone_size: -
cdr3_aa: CASLGQSNEKLFF
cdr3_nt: TGTGCCAGCCTGGGACAGTCAAATGAAAAACTGTTTTTT

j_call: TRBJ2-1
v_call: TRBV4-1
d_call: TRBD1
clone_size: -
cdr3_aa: CASRLVAGTGVWEQFF
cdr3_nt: TGCGCCAGCAGACTCGTCGCCGGGACAGGGGTCTGGGAGCAGTTCTTC

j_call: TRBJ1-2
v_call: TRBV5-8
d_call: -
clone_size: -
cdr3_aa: CASSKDSYGYTF
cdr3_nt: TGTGCCAGCAGCAAGGACAGCTATGGCTACACCTTC

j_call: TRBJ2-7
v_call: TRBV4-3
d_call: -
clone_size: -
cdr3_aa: CASSQVVAGASSYEQYF
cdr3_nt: TGCGCCAGCAGCCAAGTAGTGGCGGGCGCGAGCTCCTACGAGCAGTACTTC